Each of the 11 T cell receptor beta chains below was sequenced from the same sample in a study of blood T cell repertoires in COVID-19. Measured with immunoSEQ multiplex PCR; TCRdb has only the in-frame clones, and not every one. The table lists around 230,000 clones, approximately 89% of them singletons, with roughly 4% in the top ten. Sequencing was done on a sample of PBMCs or T cells enriched from blood (not recorded which). These TCRs come from a woman aged 30 to 39 with acute COVID-19.

The chain uses TRBV14 and TRBJ2-5, with D perhaps matching TRBD2 (6 bases). CDR3 length equals 14 residues. CDR1 is SGHDN, CDR2 FVKESK, per germline. Trimming took 5 bases from V and 5 from J, leaving 15 bases between them. The CDR3 sequence: CASSSDVGRETQYF. For the CDR3, the DNA is TGTGCCAGCAGCTCCGACGTGGGGAGGGAGACCCAGTACTTC.

The chain joins TRBV7-2 to TRBJ2-5; 10 bases line up with TRBD2. The CDR3 runs 15 residues. Germline CDR1 is SGHTA and CDR2 is FQGNSA. V gave up 5 bases and J gave up 2 bases; unmatched junction bases: 5. CDR3 loop: CASSLTSGVQETQYF. DNA of the CDR3: TGTGCCAGCAGCCTCACTAGCGGGGTTCAAGAGACCCAGTACTTC.

This CDR3 is CASSQGLRNTEAFF. DNA for the CDR3: TGTGCCAGCAGCCAGGGATTACGGAACACTGAAGCTTTCTTT. The J gene is TRBJ1-1, the V gene TRBV7-6; perhaps TRBD1 as D (5 bases). The CDR3 is 14 amino acids. V was cut by 5 bases and J by 1 base, with 11 bases left in between. CDR1 and CDR2 (germline): SGHVS, FNYEAQ.

This chain connects TRBV6-2 or TRBV6-3 to TRBJ2-7; 8 positions agree with TRBD2. From germline, CDR1 is MNHEY and CDR2 SVGEGT. V lost 2 bases to trimming and J lost 0 bases; unmatched junction nucleotides: 0. The CDR3 runs to 14 residues. The CDR3 sequence is CASSYGTSSYEQYF. The CDR3 nucleotides are TGTGCCAGCAGTTACGGGACTAGCTCCTACGAGCAGTACTTC.

This chain links TRBV2 with TRBJ2-6, with D unclear. V lost 2 bases, J lost 1 base, and 9 bases lay in between. This CDR3 contains 16 residues. Germline V gene data show CDR1 as SNHLY and CDR2 as FYNNEI. The CDR3 is CASSEIRVSGANVLTF. The CDR3 DNA is TGTGCCAGCAGTGAAATACGAGTATCTGGGGCCAACGTCCTGACTTTC.

The chain's CDR3 is CASSQDRNQEKLFF. For the CDR3, the DNA is TGCGCCAGCAGCCAAGACCGCAATCAGGAAAAACTGTTTTTT. V gene TRBV4-3 combines with J gene TRBJ1-4, with D unclear. The V and J ends lost 0 bases and 8 bases respectively, with 10 bases between them. This CDR3 has 14 amino acids. CDR1 and CDR2 (germline): LGHNA, YSLEER.

This clone was counted once. The chain combines TRBV7-6 with TRBJ2-3; 10 positions agree with TRBD2. Germline V gene lookup returns CDR1 SGHVS and CDR2 FNYEAQ. The CDR3 contains 12 residues. The V gene end was trimmed by 3 bases and the J gene end by 14 bases; junction bases not matched to a gene: 5. The chain's CDR3 is CASSFLAGARYF. As DNA, the CDR3 is TGTGCCAGCAGCTTCCTAGCGGGGGCTAGGTATTTT.

The chain uses TRBV7-3 and TRBJ1-1; D is ambiguous. Germline CDR1 and CDR2: SGHTA and FQGTGA. This CDR3 spans 16 amino acids. The ends were cut back, 5 bases at V and 1 base at J, with 17 bases in the middle. The CDR3 loop reads CASSQTAAAGNTEAFF. The DNA for the CDR3 is TGTGCCAGCAGCCAAACAGCGGCGGCAGGGAACACTGAAGCTTTCTTT.

This chain joins TRBV13 and TRBJ1-6, with 7 bases fitting TRBD1. Per the germline V gene, CDR1 is PRHDT and CDR2 is FYEKMQ (reference sequence). V gave up 0 bases and J gave up 0 bases; unmatched junction bases: 2. The CDR3 runs to 17 residues. The CDR3: CASSLGQGSSYNSPLHF. The CDR3 bases are TGTGCCAGCAGCTTAGGACAGGGGAGCTCCTATAATTCACCCCTCCACTTT.

CDR3 in amino acids: CASSLARTGGARERLEQYF. The CDR3 coding sequence is TGCGCCAGCAGCTTGGCCCGGACAGGGGGCGCGAGGGAACGCCTAGAGCAGTACTTC. This chain joins TRBV5-1 and TRBJ2-7; 11 bases are a match to TRBD1. CDR3 size: 19 residues. Germline loops: CDR1 SGHRS, CDR2 YFSETQ. J was trimmed by 7 bases and V by 0 bases; bases with no gene match: 18.

V gene TRBV30 combines with J gene TRBJ1-2; 10 bases map to TRBD1. CDR1 is GTSNPN, CDR2 SVGIG, per germline (reference sequence). The CDR3 runs 10 residues. V trimming: 8 bases; J trimming: 8 bases; junction bases outside the gene matches: 2. Written as DNA, the CDR3 is TGTGCCGGGACAGGGGTCGGCTACACCTTC. Translation: CAGTGVGYTF.